This T cell receptor (beta chain) was captured by sequencing in a study of blood T cell repertoires in COVID-19. In the original processing: From reference gene primer amplification, estimates of nucleated cell counts were derived. The method was immunoSEQ multiplex PCR; TCRdb's version includes in-frame clones alone and lacks a portion of them. Clonal size and the V and J genes are those of that table, whereas D and trimming came from the DNA. The data show approximately 170,000 clones, around 81% seen once. This CDR3 has 16 amino acids. In germline, CDR1 is MNHEY, CDR2 SVGEGT. Trimming pared 2 bases from V and 4 bases from J, leaving 17 bases between.

What was sequenced was peripheral blood. The origin of this receptor is a man between 65 and 79 years old who had recovered from COVID-19. This chain connects TRBV6-2 or TRBV6-3 to TRBJ1-2; D possibly corresponds to TRBD1 (6 bases). DNA for the CDR3: TGTGCCAGCAGTTACCTTTCACAGGGAGCAACCTATGGCTACACCTTC. This translates into CASSYLSQGATYGYTF.